Below, 15 T cell receptor beta chains from the same sample are listed, as sequenced in a study of early T cells in non-severe SARS-CoV-2 infection. Via MiXCR, TCRdb re-called the 5' RACE reads, giving one row per CDR3 protein. The sample yields roughly 50,000 distinct CDR3 sequences, around 8% seen once. Sequencing was performed on whole blood. These receptors all stem from an adult who was a healthcare worker with PCR-confirmed SARS-CoV-2 infection or an uninfected control (not recorded which).

This rearrangement joins TRBV29-1 to TRBJ2-1, with 8 bases that match TRBD1. This CDR3 is 14 amino acids long. CDR1 and CDR2 from the germline V gene are SQVTM and ANQGSEA. After removal of 7 bases from V and 0 bases from J, the junction contained 5 bases not matched to a gene. In DNA, the CDR3 is TGCAGCGGCCGACAGGGGTTCTCCTACAATGAGCAGTTCTTC. Translating gives CSGRQGFSYNEQFF.

The gene calls are TRBV4-1 and TRBJ1-2; D uncertain. The CDR3 spans 13 residues. Germline assignment: CDR1 MGHRA and CDR2 YSYEKL. Trimming removed 3 bases at V and 8 bases at J, with 13 bases between. The CDR3 bases are TGCGCCAGCAGCCATGAGAATAATGGCGGCTACACCTTC. It yields the protein CASSHENNGGYTF.

This clonotype occurred many times. The CDR3 loop reads CSVGPGADTQYF. CDR3 coding DNA: TGCAGCGTTGGGCCCGGGGCGGATACGCAGTATTTT. The rearrangement links TRBV29-1 to TRBJ2-3; tentatively, D is TRBD1 or TRBD2 (5 bases each). The V gene's germline CDR1 is SQVTM and CDR2 ANQGSEA. V dropped 4 bases and J dropped 6 bases, with 11 bases sitting between them. This CDR3 is built from 12 residues.

The DNA for the CDR3 is TGTGCCAGCAGCCCTGACACACTGTCGGGGCCCCAGCATTTT. Its protein product is CASSPDTLSGPQHF. The rearrangement joins TRBV7-6 to TRBJ1-5; D is ambiguous. Per germline, CDR1 SGHVS and CDR2 FNYEAQ. V was cut by 5 bases and J by 9 bases, with 17 bases left in between. The CDR3 spans 14 residues.

A few counts support this clonotype. The chain has TRBV3-1 and TRBJ2-1, with D possibly being TRBD2 (6 bases). V gave up 8 bases and J gave up 9 bases, with 17 bases separating them. The CDR3 runs 13 residues. CDR1 and CDR2 from the germline V gene are LGHDT and YNNKEL (reference sequence). The CDR3 sequence: CASLKGRNGEQFF. CDR3 DNA sequence: TGTGCCAGCCTTAAGGGGAGGAACGGTGAGCAGTTCTTC.

The chain uses TRBV6-1 and TRBJ1-1, with no clear D. Trimming stripped 7 bases from V and 5 bases from J, with 14 bases between. Germline CDR1 is MNHNS and CDR2 is SASEGT. The CDR3 spans 13 residues. In DNA, the CDR3 is TGTGCCAGCAAGGGTACACTGGGGACTGAAGCTTTCTTT. Amino acid sequence: CASKGTLGTEAFF.

In its sample, this clonotype was seen a few times. The chain combines TRBV4-1 with TRBJ1-6; 7 bases fit TRBD1. CDR1 MGHRA and CDR2 YSYEKL come from the germline V gene. CDR3 length equals 17 residues. The trim removed 1 base at V and 3 bases at J, leaving 6 bases unmatched. Here the CDR3 reads CASSQGTGDLYNSPLHF. In DNA, the CDR3 is TGCGCCAGCAGCCAAGGAACAGGGGACCTCTATAATTCACCCCTCCACTTT.

This clonotype was counted only a few times. V usage is TRBV5-1 and J usage is TRBJ2-1; TRBD2 might be the D (5 bases). CDR1 is SGHRS and CDR2 is YFSETQ in the germline V gene. The CDR3 spans 13 residues. V lost 5 bases and J 1 base, leaving 7 bases between the germline ends. CDR3 residues: CASRTGSYNEQFF. CDR3 in DNA: TGCGCCAGCAGGACGGGATCCTACAATGAGCAGTTCTTC. Using reference TRBV5-1 and TRBJ2-1 for the parts outside the CDR3, the full variable domain is KAGVTQTPRYLIKTRGQQVTLSCSPISGHRSVSWYQQTPGQGLQFLFEYFSETQRNKGNFPGRFSGRQFSNSRSEMNVSTLELGDSALYLCASRTGSYNEQFFGPGTRLTVL.

V gene TRBV2 combines with J gene TRBJ1-3; the match to TRBD1 covers 7 bases. The CDR3 consists of 16 residues. With 5 bases clipped from V and 2 bases from J, the junction kept 9 bases outside the gene matches. The germline V gene has CDR1 SNHLY and CDR2 FYNNEI. CDR3 region: CASSRQGTAAGNTIYF. In DNA form, the CDR3 reads TGTGCCAGCAGTCGACAGGGTACCGCAGCTGGAAACACCATATATTTT.

This clonotype has a count of ten or more. This chain links TRBV11-2 with TRBJ2-7; maybe TRBD1 (6 bases). Trimming removed 0 bases at V and 3 bases at J, with 9 bases between. The CDR3 is 14 residues long. Germline V gene sequence: CDR1 SGHAT, CDR2 FQNNGV. CDR3 in amino acids: CASSLDRGFYEQYF. The CDR3 nucleotides read TGTGCCAGCAGCTTAGACAGGGGTTTCTACGAGCAGTACTTC.

This clonotype was counted a few times. The chain links TRBV12-5 to TRBJ2-1, with a weak D call TRBD2 (5 bases). V was clipped by 6 bases and J by 6 bases, with 12 bases between them. Germline V CDR1 and CDR2: LGHNT, FRNRAP. This CDR3 has 13 residues. In DNA, the CDR3 is TGTGCTAGTGGGCCGGACTGGGGCAATGAGCAGTTCTTC. It translates to CASGPDWGNEQFF.

There are a few counts of this clonotype. This clone may be a read error of a much larger clone one base away. The chain has TRBV12-3 or TRBV12-4 and TRBJ1-6, with D unclear. The CDR3 loop spans 14 amino acids. CDR3: CASNLNPKVSPLHF. The CDR3 DNA reads as TGTGCCAGCAATTTAAATCCGAAGGTTTCACCCCTCCACTTT.

Many counts were recorded for this clonotype. The chain has TRBV6-2 or TRBV6-3 and TRBJ2-1; D call uncertain. CDR1 is MNHEY, CDR2 SVGEGT, per germline. V shed 7 bases and J shed 7 bases, with 14 bases lying between them. The CDR3 sequence is 13 residues long. In nucleotides, the CDR3 is TGTGCCAGCACCCCACGTTATGGGAATGAGCAGTTCTTC. Protein: CASTPRYGNEQFF.

In this sample, this clonotype turned up a few times. This sequence joins TRBV30 and TRBJ2-3; tentatively, D is TRBD2 (6 bases). Germline V gene lookup returns CDR1 GTSNPN and CDR2 SVGIG (reference sequence). This CDR3 spans 11 amino acids. Trimming removed 7 bases from V and 9 bases from J, with 14 bases in between. The CDR3 region has the DNA TGTGCCTTCGGCGTCGGGGGAACGCAGTATTTT. It translates to CAFGVGGTQYF.

This clonotype showed up many times. This chain links TRBV7-2 with TRBJ1-2, with TRBD1 matching 7 bases. J was trimmed by 4 bases and V by 0 bases; bases with no gene match: 5. Germline CDR1 is SGHTA and CDR2 is FQGNSA. The CDR3 runs 15 residues. The CDR3 nucleotides read TGTGCCAGCAGCTTAGCATCAGGGGGAACCTATGGCTACACCTTC. It yields the protein CASSLASGGTYGYTF. The full variable domain, in which reference TRBV7-2 and TRBJ1-2 provide the parts outside the CDR3, is GAGVSQSPSNKVTEKGKDVELRCDPISGHTALYWYRQSLGQGLEFLIYFQGNSAPDKSGLPSDRFSAERTGGSVSTLTIQRTQQEDSAVYLCASSLASGGTYGYTFGSGTRLTVV.